This is a list of T cell receptor beta chains from one sample in a study of tumor-infiltrating lymphocytes in primary liver carcinoma. TCRdb used MiXCR to reprocess the multiplex PCR reads, holding one entry per CDR3 protein. The sample consists of some 46,000 distinct CDR3 sequences, more than 70% of them appearing once. Sequences were obtained from tumor-adjacent normal liver tissue. These receptors were obtained from a woman younger than 45 with primary liver carcinoma and hepatitis B virus infection. Each CDR3 is given with its conserved first and last residue. The order of the fields is V gene, clone size, J gene, D gene, CDR3 protein, CDR3 DNA. A D gene is named only where the DNA matches it firmly. The size field is filled for only some rows; it gives once, few, many or a size class.

TRBV28	-	TRBJ2-2	-	CASSLFFNAAGELFF	TGTGCCAGCAGTTTGTTCTTCAATGCCGCTGGGGAGCTGTTTTTT
TRBV12-3/TRBV12-4	-	TRBJ2-1	-	CASSLGLAVKYNEQFF	TGTGCCAGCAGTTTAGGGCTGGCGGTAAAGTACAATGAGCAGTTCTTC
TRBV10-2	many	TRBJ2-7	TRBD1	CASAGTGGVYEQYF	TGCGCCAGTGCCGGGACAGGGGGCGTTTACGAGCAGTACTTC
TRBV29-1	-	TRBJ2-2	TRBD1	CSGQGANTRELFF	TGTAGCGGACAGGGGGCGAACACCCGGGAGCTGTTTTTT
TRBV4-3	-	TRBJ1-5	-	CATSQDPASQPQHF	TGCGCCACCAGCCAAGATCCGGCCAGTCAACCCCAGCATTTT
TRBV11-2	-	TRBJ2-7	TRBD2	CASSFGGRALGSGQHF	TGTGCCAGCAGCTTCGGAGGGAGGGCCTTAGGGAGCGGGCAGCACTTC
TRBV11-2	-	TRBJ2-3	TRBD2	CASSHLGSGSPIDTQYF	TGTGCCAGCAGCCATCTAGGGAGCGGGAGCCCCATAGATACGCAGTATTTT
TRBV4-1	once	TRBJ1-1	TRBD1	CASNQLSGTGDTEVFF	TGCGCCAGCAACCAACTCTCTGGGACAGGGGACACTGAAGTTTTCTTT
TRBV6-1	once	TRBJ1-1	-	CASSALGVNTETFF	TGTGCCAGCAGCGCCCTAGGGGTGAACACTGAAACTTTCTTT
TRBV6-6	-	TRBJ1-1	-	CASSYGENTEAFF	TGTGCCAGCAGTTACGGGGAGAACACCGAAGCTTTCTTT
TRBV12-3/TRBV12-4	once	TRBJ2-7	-	CTSSPLWYEQYF	TGTACCAGCAGCCCCCTGTGGTACGAGCAGTACTTC
TRBV30	-	TRBJ2-3	-	CAWSCGGPPDTQYF	TGTGCCTGGAGTTGCGGAGGTCCCCCAGACACGCAGTATTTT
TRBV4-1	many	TRBJ2-1	-	CASSQVSPNVRLFF	TGCGCCAGCAGCCAAGTATCCCCGAATGTCAGGCTGTTCTTC
TRBV4-3	-	TRBJ2-6	-	CASSSKLRAGGANVPTF	TGCGCCAGCAGCTCTAAGTTAAGGGCCGGTGGGGCCAACGTCCCGACTTTC
TRBV6-2/TRBV6-3	-	TRBJ2-4	TRBD1	CSSSHPKTGAINIQYF	TGTTCCAGCAGTCATCCCAAGACAGGGGCCATAAACATTCAGTACTTC
TRBV11-2	-	TRBJ1-4	-	CVSGLGRRGHEKLFF	TGTGTCAGCGGATTAGGGCGCAGGGGACATGAAAAACTGTTTTTT
TRBV6-1	-	TRBJ2-2	TRBD2	CVNSGLVGGRGAGELFF	TGTGTCAACTCAGGACTAGTGGGAGGGAGGGGAGCTGGGGAGCTGTTTTTT
TRBV28	-	TRBJ2-7	-	CASKVLGLVTYGQYF	TGTGCCAGCAAGGTCCTAGGATTGGTGACCTACGGGCAGTACTTC
TRBV5-4	-	TRBJ2-1	TRBD2	CSSSGVSAGVSYNEQFF	TGTTCCAGCAGCGGGGTGTCAGCGGGAGTCTCGTACAATGAGCAGTTCTTC
TRBV13	-	TRBJ2-3	-	CASRRPLTDTQYF	TGCGCCAGCAGGCGCCCCCTCACAGATACGCAGTATTTT
TRBV11-3	-	TRBJ2-1	-	CASSFGAYSYNERFF	TGTGCCAGCAGCTTCGGGGCCTACTCCTACAATGAGCGGTTCTTC
TRBV7-9	many	TRBJ2-4	TRBD2	CASSLAGSGVTKNIQYF	TGTGCCAGCAGCTTAGCGGGGAGCGGGGTGACAAAAAACATTCAGTACTTC
TRBV11-2	-	TRBJ1-2	TRBD1	CIDTQGGGGGYTF	TGTATCGACACTCAGGGGGGGGGTGGAGGCTACACCTTC
TRBV6-1	-	TRBJ1-1	-	CASSEVRVITEVFF	TGTGCCAGCAGTGAAGTAAGGGTTATAACTGAAGTTTTCTTT
TRBV5-6	-	TRBJ2-7	TRBD1	CARSFIGGLSYDQYF	TGTGCCAGGAGCTTTATAGGGGGCTTATCCTACGATCAGTACTTC
TRBV6-5	once	TRBJ1-1	-	CASSSATGSTEASF	TGTGCCAGCAGTTCCGCGACAGGAAGCACTGAAGCTTCCTTT
TRBV11-2	-	TRBJ2-1	-	CASSLGLLYNEQFF	TGTGCCAGCAGCTTGGGACTCCTATACAATGAGCAGTTCTTC
TRBV7-2	-	TRBJ2-3	TRBD2	CASSLFGLATSTGTQYF	TGTGCCAGCAGCTTATTTGGACTAGCGACTAGCACAGGCACGCAGTATTTT
TRBV30	-	TRBJ2-5	-	CAWSPAGTGMGAQYF	TGTGCCTGGAGCCCCGCGGGGACCGGTATGGGGGCCCAGTATTTC
TRBV11-2	-	TRBJ2-3	-	CACSFRAAGTDTQYF	TGTGCCTGCAGCTTCCGAGCGGCTGGCACAGATACGCAATATTTT
TRBV5-6	-	TRBJ2-2	-	CASSLPPRVTGELLF	TGTGCCAGCAGCTTGCCACCCAGAGTCACCGGGGAGTTGCTTTTT
TRBV5-6	-	TRBJ1-1	-	CTSCWRYRLNTEAFF	TGTACCAGCTGCTGGAGGTACAGACTGAACACTGAAGCTTTCTTT
TRBV19	many	TRBJ1-1	TRBD1	CASSMDRDTEAFF	TGTGCCAGTAGTATGGACAGGGACACTGAAGCTTTCTTT
TRBV7-9	many	TRBJ2-7	-	CASGGLSYEQYF	TGTGCCAGCGGAGGGCTGTCCTACGAGCAGTACTTC
TRBV4-3	-	TRBJ1-6	-	CVSSQALYSPLHF	TGCGTCAGCAGTCAAGCACTGTATTCACCCCTCCACTTT
TRBV6-1	once	TRBJ2-1	TRBD2	CTSSGDYPTDEQFF	TGTACCAGCAGTGGGGACTACCCTACGGATGAGCAGTTCTTC
TRBV29-1	-	TRBJ1-2	-	CSAGNGIEGYTF	TGCAGCGCTGGAAACGGGATTGAGGGCTACACCTTC
TRBV20-1	-	TRBJ2-7	TRBD2	CSAKLAGRIYEQYF	TGCAGTGCTAAGCTAGCGGGAAGAATCTACGAGCAGTACTTC
TRBV29-1	-	TRBJ2-2	-	CSGANLGTGDLFF	TGCAGTGGTGCCAACCTTGGCACCGGGGATCTGTTTTTT
TRBV12-3/TRBV12-4	-	TRBJ2-1	-	CASSQTFLYNELFF	TGTGCCAGCAGTCAGACATTCCTCTACAATGAGCTGTTCTTC
TRBV7-9	-	TRBJ2-3	-	CASSFPGVITDTQYF	TGTGCCAGCAGCTTCCCGGGAGTAATCACAGATACACAGTATTTT
TRBV4-2	-	TRBJ1-2	-	CATSQGQGPKYGYTF	TGTGCCACCAGCCAAGGTCAGGGCCCGAAGTATGGGTACACCTTC
TRBV29-1	-	TRBJ1-1	-	CSVVRGGTEAFF	TGCAGCGTCGTTAGGGGAGGGACTGAAGCTTTCTTT
TRBV11-2	once	TRBJ2-7	-	CTSSLITYEQCF	TGTACAAGCAGCTTAATTACCTACGAGCAGTGCTTC
TRBV10-3	-	TRBJ2-5	-	CAISESGGLSRETQYF	TGTGCCATCAGTGAATCTGGGGGCCTCTCTCGGGAGACCCAGTACTTC
TRBV4-3	-	TRBJ2-3	TRBD2	CASSQGLAGARHAQYF	TGCGCCAGCAGCCAAGGTCTTGCGGGAGCCAGGCATGCGCAGTATTTT
TRBV6-5	-	TRBJ2-1	TRBD2	CASSLGLALPYSEQFF	TGTGCCAGCAGTCTTGGACTAGCGCTTCCCTACAGTGAGCAGTTCTTC
TRBV4-2	-	TRBJ2-7	TRBD1	CASSQERLGQGGSREQYF	TGTGCCAGCAGCCAGGAACGCCTAGGACAGGGGGGATCGCGCGAGCAGTACTTC
TRBV19	-	TRBJ1-5	-	CASRCAGVHNQPQHF	TGTGCCAGTAGGTGCGCGGGGGTACACAATCAGCCCCAGCATTTT
TRBV6-1	-	TRBJ1-4	-	CACSLQGRVEKLFF	TGTGCCTGCAGTCTACAGGGACGTGTGGAAAAACTGTTTTTT